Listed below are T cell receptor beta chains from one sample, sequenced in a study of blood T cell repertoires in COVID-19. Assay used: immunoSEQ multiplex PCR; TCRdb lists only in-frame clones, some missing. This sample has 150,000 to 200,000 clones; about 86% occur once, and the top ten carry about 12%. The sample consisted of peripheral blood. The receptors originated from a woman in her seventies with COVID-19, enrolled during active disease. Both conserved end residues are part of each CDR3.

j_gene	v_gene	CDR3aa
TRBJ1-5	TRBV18	CASSPKAVMYQPQHF
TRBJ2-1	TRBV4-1	CASSQEEYVLAGHEQFF
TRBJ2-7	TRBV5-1	CASSLNSGTYEQYF
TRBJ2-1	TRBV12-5	CASGFMSGTLLAAYNEQFF
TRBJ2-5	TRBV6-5	CASSPSLAETQYF
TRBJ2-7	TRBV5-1	CASSLGSEGEQYF
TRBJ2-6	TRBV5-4	CASSSGGAGANVLTF
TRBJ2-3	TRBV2	CASRRGSGTDTQYF
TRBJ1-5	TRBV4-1	CASSQQGNYGNQPQHF
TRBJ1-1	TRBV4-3	CASSQDRVNTEAFF
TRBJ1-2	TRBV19	CASRTDGANYGYTF
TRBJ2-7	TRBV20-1	CSVLADYEQYF
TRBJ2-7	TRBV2	CASSRTVTSGSAWTAYEQYF
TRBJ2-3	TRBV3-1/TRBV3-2	CASSQDGTDQFTDTQYF
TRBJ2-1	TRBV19	CASSTEGTSFYNEQFF
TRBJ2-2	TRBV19	CASRAANTGELFF
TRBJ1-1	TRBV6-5	CASSYTTGGTEAFF
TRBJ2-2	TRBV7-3	CASSSRGSPGELFF
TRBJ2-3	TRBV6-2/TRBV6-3	CASSGRDTQYF
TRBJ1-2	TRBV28	CASSSGQATGGYTF
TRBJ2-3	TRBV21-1	CASSPNPGITLTRPVADTQYF
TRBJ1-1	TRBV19	CASSIDRGLTEAFF
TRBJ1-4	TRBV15	CATSRPRQGGGKLFF
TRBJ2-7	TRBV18	CASSPGLAVEQYF
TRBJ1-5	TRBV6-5	CASSLGTDNQPQHF
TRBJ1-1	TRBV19	CASIPQQGARDTEAFF
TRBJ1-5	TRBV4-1	CASSQVRSNQPQHF
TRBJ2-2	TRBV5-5	CASSLNRGEDTGELFF